The clone carrying this T cell receptor beta chain was counted a single time. The protocol was immunoSEQ multiplex PCR, while the TCRdb copy is restricted to in-frame clones and leaves out a portion. Here the sample spans about 14,000 clones, over 80% being singletons. These data come from a study of OX40 agonist ivuxolimab in advanced cancers. On the study more broadly: Three patients had partial responses: one hepatocellular carcinoma, two cutaneous melanoma.

There are 15 residues in the CDR3. The germline CDR1 and CDR2 sequences are SGHKS and YYEKEE (reference sequence). Deletions cut 0 bases from V and 4 bases from J, with 12 bases between. It was autoimmune disease history or systemic immunosuppression that excluded patients. This clonotype was sampled from an adult with an advanced solid tumor such as melanoma, head and neck, liver or kidney cancer. This chain joins TRBV5-5 and TRBJ2-3; TRBD2 might be the D (5 bases). The material was CD4+ or CD8+ T cells sorted from blood, obtained in a trial of the OX40 agonist ivuxolimab. CDR3 amino acids: CASSLDTSGADTQYF. The DNA of the CDR3 is TGTGCCAGCAGCTTGGATACTAGTGGCGCAGATACGCAGTATTTT. Supplemented by reference TRBV5-5 and TRBJ2-3, the full variable domain reads DAGVTQSPTHLIKTRGQQVTLRCSPISGHKSVSWYQQVLGQGPQFIFQYYEKEERGRGNFPDRFSARQFPNYSSELNVNALLLGDSALYLCASSLDTSGADTQYFGPGTRLTVL.